This T cell receptor (beta chain) came from a study of PD-1 blockade in classical Hodgkin lymphoma (dated by TCRdb to 2020 to 2021). The study in broad terms: Nivolumab dosing was 3 mg/kg intravenously every 2 weeks, continuing until either disease progression or unacceptable toxicity. The study used CyTOF and TCR beta sequencing to define a peripheral blood immune signature of response to PD-1 blockade in classical Hodgkin lymphoma. Results the study describes overall, beyond this receptor: Baseline TCR diversity was reported as lower in newly diagnosed patients than in healthy donors, and lower still in relapsed/refractory patients. By C4D1, a significant rise was seen in CD4+ TCR diversity but not in CD8+ TCR diversity (p=0.0027 vs p=0.16), and the rise was most apparent among complete responders (p=0.02). Baseline diversity similar to that of newly diagnosed patients was observed in trial patients achieving complete response, whereas significantly lower diversity was observed in partial responders and progressors. The study covered only a single clinical trial cohort, and the causes of the repertoire differences, possibly disease activity or prior therapy, were still not defined. Diversity was lower in patients who began nivolumab less than 1 year after ASCT, so these patients were left out of later analyses to avoid confounding by immune reconstitution.

Genomic DNA was isolated using the Qiagen DNeasy kit from unsorted PBMCs as well as from negatively selected CD4+ and CD8+ fractions. TCR beta CDR3 regions were subjected to amplification by immunoSEQ multiplex PCR with primers that anneal to V and J segments. A synthetic immune receptor repertoire was used to minimize amplification bias, and remaining bias was computationally removed after sequencing. The source study handled its data this way. Repertoire diversity was quantified as the Shannon entropy index using custom Python scripts. Unsorted, CD4+ and CD8+ repertoires were examined separately, except in combined analyses, for which CD4+ and CD8+ sequences were merged in silico. Clonal expansion was defined as at least a 2-fold frequency increase after treatment relative to C1D1, with a pseudocount of 0.5 for undetected baseline clones. Clones with 0 or 1 copy at C1D1 were classified as singleton clones, and clones with 2 or more copies were classified as non-singleton clones. Clones expanded in unsorted samples were annotated as CD4+, CD8+ or unknown by matching protein sequences in sorted samples from the same patient. Diversity changes from C1D1 to C4D1 were tested in paired samples using Wilcoxon tests. The table comes from immuneACCESS by way of TCRdb, which keeps in-frame sequences with V and J called. Part of the clones is missing from these tables; in studies checked, under half for an unresolved V gene and the rest for unknown reasons. V, J and clone size are those of that table, while D and trimming were read from the DNA. The table for this sample lists tens of thousands of clones; 68% of them were counted only once. The leading ten clones occupy approximately 6% of the sample.

This clone was detected only once. The specificity of this receptor is unknown. No much larger clone exists at a distance of one base, and base qualities are not known. The meaning of the sample's time point label: cycle 1 day 1 (C1D1), immediately before nivolumab initiation. Every trial patient had relapsed following autologous stem cell transplantation, and prior brentuximab vedotin exposure was what differed among cohorts A, B and C. A total of more than 55 patients with relapsed/refractory classical Hodgkin lymphoma made up the trial cohort, and each patient's best overall response was complete response, partial response or progressive disease. Trial patients were treated with single-agent nivolumab in the multi-cohort phase II CheckMate 205 trial. An independent review committee assessed best overall response by applying the 2007 International Working Group response criteria. Trial PBMCs were collected immediately before nivolumab initiation (C1D1) and during therapy at cycle 2 day 1 and cycle 4 day 1. Peripheral blood was collected in 8 mL Vacutainer Cell Preparation Tubes, from which PBMCs were isolated by centrifugation and then cryopreserved.

The germline V gene yields MDHEN for CDR1 and SYDVKM for CDR2. The junction carries 14 bases between V and J, which are trimmed by 10 bases and 4 bases respectively. Its CDR3 holds 13 amino acids, cysteine through phenylalanine. The retained sequence is limited to the CDR3, 39 bases, with the frame set at the first base. The receptor's source is a human donor with classical Hodgkin lymphoma. The V gene is TRBV28 and the J gene is TRBJ2-1; the D gene may be TRBD1 or TRBD2, since each aligns over 5 bases. The starting material was peripheral blood mononuclear cells (PBMCs), obtained at baseline. CDR3 reads: CATEGSFYNEQFF. DNA sequence: TGTGCCACCGAGGGGAGCTTTTACAATGAGCAGTTCTTC.